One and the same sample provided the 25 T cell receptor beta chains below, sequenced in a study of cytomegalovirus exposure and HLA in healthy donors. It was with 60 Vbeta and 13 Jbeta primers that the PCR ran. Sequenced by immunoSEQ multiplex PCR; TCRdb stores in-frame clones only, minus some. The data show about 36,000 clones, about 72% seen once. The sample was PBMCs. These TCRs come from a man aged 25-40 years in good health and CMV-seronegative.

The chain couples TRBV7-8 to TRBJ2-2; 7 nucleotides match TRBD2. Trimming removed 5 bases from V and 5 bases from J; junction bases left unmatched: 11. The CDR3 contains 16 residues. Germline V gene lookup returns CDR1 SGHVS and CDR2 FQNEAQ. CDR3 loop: CASSTRGGGGTGELFF. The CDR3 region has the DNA TGTGCCAGCAGCACCCGTGGCGGGGGAGGGACCGGGGAGCTGTTTTTT.

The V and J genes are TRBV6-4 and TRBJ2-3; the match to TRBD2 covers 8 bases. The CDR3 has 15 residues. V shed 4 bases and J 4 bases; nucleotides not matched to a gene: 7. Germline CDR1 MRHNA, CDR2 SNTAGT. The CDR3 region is CASSGAAGGADTQYF. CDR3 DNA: TGTGCCAGCAGTGGGGCTGCGGGAGGAGCAGATACGCAGTATTTT.

As DNA, the CDR3 is TGTGCCAGCAGCTCCGGGACAGGGTCGGATCAGCCCCAGCATTTT. Translated: CASSSGTGSDQPQHF. The rearrangement joins TRBV7-8 to TRBJ1-5; 9 bases agree with TRBD1. This CDR3 comprises 15 residues. V lost 4 bases to trimming and J lost 5 bases; unmatched junction nucleotides: 6. The germline V gene has CDR1 SGHVS and CDR2 FQNEAQ.

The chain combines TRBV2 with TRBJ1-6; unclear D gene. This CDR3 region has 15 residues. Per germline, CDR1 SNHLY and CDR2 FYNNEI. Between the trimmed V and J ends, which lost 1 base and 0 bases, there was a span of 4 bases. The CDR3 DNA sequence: TGTGCCAGCAGTGAAGGCGACTCCTATAATTCACCCCTCCACTTT. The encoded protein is CASSEGDSYNSPLHF.

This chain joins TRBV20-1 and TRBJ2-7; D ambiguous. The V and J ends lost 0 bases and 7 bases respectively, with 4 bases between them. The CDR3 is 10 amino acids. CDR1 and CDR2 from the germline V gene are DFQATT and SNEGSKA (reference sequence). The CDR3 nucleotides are TGCAGTGCTAGAGAGGAGGAGCAGTACTTC. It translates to CSAREEEQYF.

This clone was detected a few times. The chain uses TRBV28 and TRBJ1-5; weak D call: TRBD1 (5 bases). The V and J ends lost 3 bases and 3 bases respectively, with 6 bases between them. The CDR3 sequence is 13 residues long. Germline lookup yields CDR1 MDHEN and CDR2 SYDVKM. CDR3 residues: CASSLTVNQPQHF. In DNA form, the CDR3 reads TGTGCCAGCAGTTTGACAGTCAATCAGCCCCAGCATTTT.

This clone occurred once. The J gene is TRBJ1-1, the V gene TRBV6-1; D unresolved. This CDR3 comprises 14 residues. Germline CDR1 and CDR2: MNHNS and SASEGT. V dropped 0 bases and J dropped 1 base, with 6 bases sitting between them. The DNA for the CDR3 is TGTGCCAGCAGTGAAGCCTGGAGGAACACTGAAGCTTTCTTT. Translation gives CASSEAWRNTEAFF.

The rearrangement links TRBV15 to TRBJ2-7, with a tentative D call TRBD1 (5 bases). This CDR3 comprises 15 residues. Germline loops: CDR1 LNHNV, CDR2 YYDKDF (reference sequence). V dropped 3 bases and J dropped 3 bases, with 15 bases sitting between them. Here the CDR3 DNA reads TGTGCCACCAGCAGCGAATGGGCAGGGAACTACGAGCAGTACTTC. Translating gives CATSSEWAGNYEQYF.

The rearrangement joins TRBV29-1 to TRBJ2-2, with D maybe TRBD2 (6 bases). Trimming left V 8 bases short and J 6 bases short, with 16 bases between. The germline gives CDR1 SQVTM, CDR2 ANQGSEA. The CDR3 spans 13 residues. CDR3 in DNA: TGCAGCACCGTGGGGGGAAGGGCCGGGGAGCTGTTTTTT. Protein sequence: CSTVGGRAGELFF.

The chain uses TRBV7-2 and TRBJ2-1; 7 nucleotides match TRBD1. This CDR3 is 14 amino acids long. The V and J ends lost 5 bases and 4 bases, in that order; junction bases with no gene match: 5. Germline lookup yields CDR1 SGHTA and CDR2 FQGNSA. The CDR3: CASSVGTAYNEQFF. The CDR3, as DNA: TGTGCCAGCAGCGTAGGGACAGCTTACAATGAGCAGTTCTTC.

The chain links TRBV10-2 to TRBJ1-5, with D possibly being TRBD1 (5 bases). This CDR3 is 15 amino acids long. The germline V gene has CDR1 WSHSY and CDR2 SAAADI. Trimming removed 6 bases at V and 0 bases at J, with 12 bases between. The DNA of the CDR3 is TGCGCCAGCAGGCCCCAGGGAAATAGCAATCAGCCCCAGCATTTT. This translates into CASRPQGNSNQPQHF.

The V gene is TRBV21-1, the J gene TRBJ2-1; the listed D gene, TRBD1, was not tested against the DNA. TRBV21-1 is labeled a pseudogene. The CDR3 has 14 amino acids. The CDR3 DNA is TGTGCCAGCAGCCCTCTTTGGGCGTGCAATGAGCAGTTCTTC. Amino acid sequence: CASSPLWACNEQFF.

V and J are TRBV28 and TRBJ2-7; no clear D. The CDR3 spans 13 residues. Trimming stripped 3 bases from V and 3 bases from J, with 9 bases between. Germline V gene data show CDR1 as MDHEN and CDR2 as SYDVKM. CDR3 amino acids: CASSFNNYYEQYF. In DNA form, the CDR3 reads TGTGCCAGCAGTTTCAACAACTACTACGAGCAGTACTTC.

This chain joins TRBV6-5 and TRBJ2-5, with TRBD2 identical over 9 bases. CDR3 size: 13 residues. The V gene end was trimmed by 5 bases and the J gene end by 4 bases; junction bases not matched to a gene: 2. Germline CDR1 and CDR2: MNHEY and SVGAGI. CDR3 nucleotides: TGTGCCAGCAGTACGACTAGCGGAGAGACCCAGTACTTC. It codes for CASSTTSGETQYF.

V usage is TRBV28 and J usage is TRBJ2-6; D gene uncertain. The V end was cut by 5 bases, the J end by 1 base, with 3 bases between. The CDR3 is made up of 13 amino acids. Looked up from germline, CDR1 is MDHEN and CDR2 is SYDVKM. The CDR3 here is CASSTSGANVLTF. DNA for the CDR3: TGTGCCAGCAGTACTTCTGGGGCCAACGTCCTGACTTTC.

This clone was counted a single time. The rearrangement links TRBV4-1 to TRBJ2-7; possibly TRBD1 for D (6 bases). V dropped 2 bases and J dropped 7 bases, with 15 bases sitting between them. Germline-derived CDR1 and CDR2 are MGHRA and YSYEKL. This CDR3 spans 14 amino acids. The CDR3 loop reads CASSQLSGAREQYF. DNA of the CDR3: TGCGCCAGCAGCCAATTGTCAGGGGCAAGGGAGCAGTACTTC.

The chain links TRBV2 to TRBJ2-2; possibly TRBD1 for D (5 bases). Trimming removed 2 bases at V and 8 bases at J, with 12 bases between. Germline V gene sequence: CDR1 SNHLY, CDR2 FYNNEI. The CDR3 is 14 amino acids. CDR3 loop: CASSEIRARGELFF. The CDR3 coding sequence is TGTGCCAGCAGTGAAATCAGGGCCCGAGGGGAGCTGTTTTTT.

DNA for the CDR3: TGCAGCGTTAGAAGGGACAATGACACTGAAGCTTTCTTT. Its translation is CSVRRDNDTEAFF. This chain links TRBV29-1 with TRBJ1-1; perhaps TRBD1 as D (6 bases). CDR3 length: 13 amino acids. Trimming took 5 bases from V and 3 from J, leaving 13 bases between them. Germline V lookup: CDR1 SQVTM, CDR2 ANQGSEA.

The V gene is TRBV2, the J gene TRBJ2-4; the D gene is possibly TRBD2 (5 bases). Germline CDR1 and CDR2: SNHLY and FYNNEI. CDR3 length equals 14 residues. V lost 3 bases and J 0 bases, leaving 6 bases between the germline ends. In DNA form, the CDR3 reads TGTGCCAGCAGTGATGGACTAGCCAAAAACATTCAGTACTTC. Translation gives CASSDGLAKNIQYF. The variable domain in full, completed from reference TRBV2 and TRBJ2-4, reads EPEVTQTPSHQVTQMGQEVILRCVPISNHLYFYWYRQILGQKVEFLVSFYNNEISEKSEIFDDQFSVERPDGSNFTLKIRSTKLEDSAMYFCASSDGLAKNIQYFGAGTRLSVL.

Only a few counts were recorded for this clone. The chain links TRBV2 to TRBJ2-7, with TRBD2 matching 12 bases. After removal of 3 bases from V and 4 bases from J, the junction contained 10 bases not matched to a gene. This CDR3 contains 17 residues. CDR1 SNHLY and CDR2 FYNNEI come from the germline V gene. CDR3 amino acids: CASSDPRLAGEVYEQYF. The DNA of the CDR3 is TGTGCCAGCAGTGACCCGCGACTAGCGGGAGAGGTATACGAGCAGTACTTC. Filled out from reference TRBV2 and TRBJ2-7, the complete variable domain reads EPEVTQTPSHQVTQMGQEVILRCVPISNHLYFYWYRQILGQKVEFLVSFYNNEISEKSEIFDDQFSVERPDGSNFTLKIRSTKLEDSAMYFCASSDPRLAGEVYEQYFGPGTRLTVT.

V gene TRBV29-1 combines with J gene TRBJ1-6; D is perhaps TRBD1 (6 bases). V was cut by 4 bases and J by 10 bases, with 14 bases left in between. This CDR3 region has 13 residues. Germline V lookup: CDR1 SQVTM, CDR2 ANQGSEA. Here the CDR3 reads CSVVAGASSPLHF. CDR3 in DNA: TGCAGCGTTGTGGCGGGGGCTAGCTCACCCCTCCACTTT.

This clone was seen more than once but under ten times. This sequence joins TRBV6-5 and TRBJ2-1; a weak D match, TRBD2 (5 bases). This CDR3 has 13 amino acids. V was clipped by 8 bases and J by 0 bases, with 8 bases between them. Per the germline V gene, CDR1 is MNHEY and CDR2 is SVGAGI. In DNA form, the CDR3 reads TGTGCCAGCCGGGAAGGCTCCTACAATGAGCAGTTCTTC. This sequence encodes CASREGSYNEQFF.

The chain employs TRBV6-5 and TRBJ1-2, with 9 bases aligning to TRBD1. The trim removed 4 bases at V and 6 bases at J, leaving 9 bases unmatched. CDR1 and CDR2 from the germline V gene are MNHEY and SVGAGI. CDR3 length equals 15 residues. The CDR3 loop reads CASSWTGDDRNGYTF. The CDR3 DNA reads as TGTGCCAGCAGTTGGACAGGGGATGATCGTAATGGCTACACCTTC.

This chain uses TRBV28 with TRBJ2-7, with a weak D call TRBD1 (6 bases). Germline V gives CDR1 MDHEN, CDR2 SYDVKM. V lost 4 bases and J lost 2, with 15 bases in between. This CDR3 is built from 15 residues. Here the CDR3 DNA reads TGTGCCAGCAGTTCGGTTGGGGGCCCTACCTACGAGCAGTACTTC. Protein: CASSSVGGPTYEQYF.

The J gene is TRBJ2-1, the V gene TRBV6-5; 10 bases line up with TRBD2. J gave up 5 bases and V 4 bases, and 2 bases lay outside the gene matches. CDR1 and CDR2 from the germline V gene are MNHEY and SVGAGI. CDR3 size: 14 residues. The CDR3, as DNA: TGTGCCAGCAGTTCCGGACTAGCGGACAATGAGCAGTTCTTC. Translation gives CASSSGLADNEQFF.